Each of the 31 T cell receptor beta chains below was sequenced from the same sample in a study of blood T cell repertoires in COVID-19. Clones were read by immunoSEQ multiplex PCR, and TCRdb kept only the in-frame ones, dropping some. The sample has some 87,000 clones; 70% to 90% are singletons. The material sequenced was peripheral blood. All receptors come from an older woman with active or convalescent COVID-19.

CDR3 region: CSVALGGGGTEAFF. The CDR3 bases are TGCAGCGTAGCTCTGGGGGGGGGTGGCACTGAAGCTTTCTTT. The V and J genes are TRBV29-1 and TRBJ1-1, with D possibly being TRBD1 (5 bases). The CDR3 has 14 amino acids. Germline V gene data show CDR1 as SQVTM and CDR2 as ANQGSEA. The V and J ends lost 6 bases and 4 bases respectively, with 18 bases between them. Filled out from reference TRBV29-1 and TRBJ1-1, the complete variable domain reads SAVISQKPSRDICQRGTSLTIQCQVDSQVTMMFWYRQQPGQSLTLIATANQGSEATYESGFVIDKFPISRPNLTFSTLTVSNMSPEDSSIYLCSVALGGGGTEAFFGQGTRLTVV.

V and J are TRBV29-1 and TRBJ2-3; D is perhaps TRBD2 (6 bases). This CDR3 spans 16 amino acids. Trimming cost V 4 bases and J 2 bases, with 19 bases left between them. In germline, CDR1 is SQVTM, CDR2 ANQGSEA. Here the CDR3 reads CSVGGSGSGYTDTQYF. The CDR3 region has the DNA TGCAGCGTTGGGGGTTCGGGTAGCGGCTACACAGATACGCAGTATTTT.

The genes are TRBV7-9 and TRBJ2-5, with 9 bases that match TRBD2. This CDR3 contains 14 residues. V trimming: 5 bases; J trimming: 5 bases; junction bases outside the gene matches: 6. Germline CDR1 is SEHNR and CDR2 is FQNEAQ (reference sequence). CDR3 in DNA: TGTGCCAGCAGCCCGGGACTAGCAATGGAGACCCAGTACTTC. Its translation: CASSPGLAMETQYF.

The chain employs TRBV7-8 and TRBJ1-2, with 8 bases that match TRBD1. The CDR3 consists of 17 residues. CDR1 and CDR2 (germline): SGHVS, FQNEAQ. The trim removed 7 bases at V and 6 bases at J, leaving 19 bases unmatched. The CDR3, as DNA: TGTGCCAGCACCGCCCGGGACAGGACCTCGGTGGGTCATGGCTACACCTTC. Its protein is CASTARDRTSVGHGYTF.

V and J are TRBV5-4 and TRBJ2-1; a possible D gene is TRBD2 (5 bases). V lost 1 base, J lost 7 bases, and 27 bases lay in between. Germline CDR1 reads SGHNT; CDR2 reads YYREEE (reference sequence). The CDR3 runs to 19 residues. CDR3 DNA: TGTGCCAGCAGCTTGAACCGACTACTTCCCCAGACCAAGAGGAATGAGCAGTTCTTC. It is translated as CASSLNRLLPQTKRNEQFF.

This rearrangement joins TRBV20-1 to TRBJ1-3, with D unclear. Between the trimmed V and J ends, which lost 3 bases and 2 bases, there was a span of 14 bases. Germline CDR1 DFQATT, CDR2 SNEGSKA (reference sequence). The CDR3 is made up of 15 amino acids. CDR3 bases: TGCAGTGCTAGTTCTCTCTCTACCCCTGGAAACACCATATATTTT. Its protein product is CSASSLSTPGNTIYF.

This clone was counted only a few times. This chain links TRBV6-5 with TRBJ2-1; 10 nucleotides agree with TRBD2. The V gene's germline CDR1 is MNHEY and CDR2 SVGAGI. The CDR3 totals 13 residues. V shed 6 bases and J 11 bases; nucleotides not matched to a gene: 7. The CDR3 nucleotides are TGTGCCAGCAGGGCTAGCGGGGGAGTGAAGCAGTTCTTC. Encoded protein: CASRASGGVKQFF.

The CDR3: CASSKGQLNTEAFF. In DNA form, the CDR3 reads TGTGCCAGCAGCAAGGGACAGTTGAACACTGAAGCTTTCTTT. The gene calls are TRBV3-1 (or the pseudogene TRBV3-2) and TRBJ1-1; 7 bases are a match to TRBD1. The CDR3 is 14 amino acids. The J segment lost 0 bases and the V segment lost 5 bases, leaving 3 bases of the junction unmatched. Germline V gene data show CDR1 as LGHDT and CDR2 as YNNKEL (reference sequence).

The chain links TRBV5-1 to TRBJ1-1, with D tentatively TRBD1 (6 bases). Deletions cut 3 bases from V and 0 bases from J, with 9 bases between. CDR1 is SGHRS, CDR2 YFSETQ, per germline. This CDR3 contains 14 residues. In nucleotides, the CDR3 is TGCGCCAGCAGCTCGGGACAATTGAACACTGAAGCTTTCTTT. Protein: CASSSGQLNTEAFF.

V is TRBV19 and J is TRBJ1-1; TRBD1 matches 8 bases. The germline V gene has CDR1 LNHDA and CDR2 SQIVND (reference sequence). The V segment lost 3 bases and the J segment 0 bases; nucleotides outside the gene matches: 0. This CDR3 region has 14 residues. The CDR3 region is CASSMDRVNTEAFF. CDR3 sequence (DNA): TGTGCCAGTAGTATGGACAGGGTGAACACTGAAGCTTTCTTT.

The rearrangement joins TRBV29-1 to TRBJ2-5, with D perhaps matching TRBD1 (5 bases). V lost 2 bases to trimming and J lost 2 bases, with 9 bases between them. The CDR3 runs to 13 residues. CDR1 and CDR2 (germline): SQVTM, ANQGSEA. The CDR3: CSVERGQQETQYF. DNA of the CDR3: TGCAGCGTTGAAAGGGGCCAACAAGAGACCCAGTACTTC.

The V and J genes are TRBV27 and TRBJ1-2; 8 nucleotides align to TRBD1. With V trimmed by 11 bases and J by 7 bases, 15 bases remained unmatched. The CDR3 has 14 residues. The germline V gene encodes CDR1 MNHEY and CDR2 SMNVEV (reference sequence). The CDR3 DNA reads TGTGCCTCCGCCCTGCTCCAGGGGGCGACTGGCTACACCTTC. Its protein is CASALLQGATGYTF.

On this clone: The junction departs from the called germline gene at one end, perhaps through a read error. Different DNA sequences within this sample yield the same CDR3. The chain uses TRBV3-1 (or the pseudogene TRBV3-2) and TRBJ1-2; tentatively, D is TRBD1 (5 bases). The CDR3 consists of 14 residues. CDR1 is LGHDT and CDR2 is YNNKEL in the germline V gene (reference sequence). In DNA form, the CDR3 reads TGTGCTAGCAGCCAAGCGAGCAGGGCGGATGGCTACACCTTC. Amino acid sequence: CASSQASRADGYTF.

The chain carries TRBV11-3 and TRBJ2-1; 7 bases fit TRBD2. Looked up from germline, CDR1 is SGHNT and CDR2 is YENEEA. V was clipped by 5 bases and J by 4 bases; unmatched bases: 8. The CDR3 is 15 residues long. CDR3 sequence (DNA): TGTGCCAGCAGCCTAAGCGGGGTTGTGTACAATGAGCAGTTCTTC. Translated, it gives CASSLSGVVYNEQFF.

The chain carries TRBV6-6 and TRBJ2-2; tentatively, D is TRBD1 (6 bases). The ends were cut back, 2 bases at V and 1 base at J, with 8 bases in the middle. CDR3 length equals 15 residues. CDR1 and CDR2 (germline): MNHNY, SVGAGI (reference sequence). This CDR3 is CASSYLTGNTGELFF. CDR3 sequence (DNA): TGTGCCAGCAGTTACCTGACAGGGAACACCGGGGAGCTGTTTTTT.

The CDR3 sequence is CASMASSTDTQYF. Here the CDR3 DNA reads TGTGCCAGCATGGCCAGTAGCACAGATACGCAGTATTTT. This chain connects TRBV2 to TRBJ2-3; D remains ambiguous. CDR1 is SNHLY and CDR2 is FYNNEI in the germline V gene. V lost 7 bases to trimming and J lost 0 bases, with 8 bases between them. The CDR3 consists of 13 residues.

The V call is TRBV7-7, the J call TRBJ2-3, with 10 bases matching TRBD1. CDR1 is SSHAT and CDR2 is FNYEAQ in the germline V gene (reference sequence). The V and J ends lost 5 bases and 4 bases, in that order; junction bases with no gene match: 6. There are 15 residues in the CDR3. Written as DNA, the CDR3 is TGTGCCAGCAGCCTCGGACAGGGGGACGCAGATACGCAGTATTTT. Protein product: CASSLGQGDADTQYF.

This clone was seen a single time. V is TRBV28 and J is TRBJ2-5, with a tentative D call TRBD1 (6 bases). The CDR3 runs 15 residues. The V end was cut by 6 bases, the J end by 5 bases, with 19 bases between. CDR1 is MDHEN and CDR2 is SYDVKM in the germline V gene. The CDR3 bases are TGTGCCAGCAGCCTCCCTACAGGGTTCGGGGAGACCCAGTACTTC. Its protein product is CASSLPTGFGETQYF. Full variable domain (rest looked up from reference TRBV28 and TRBJ2-5): DVKVTQSSRYLVKRTGEKVFLECVQDMDHENMFWYRQDPGLGLRLIYFSYDVKMKEKGDIPEGYSVSREKKERFSLILESASTNQTSMYLCASSLPTGFGETQYFGPGTRLLVL.

The rearrangement joins TRBV5-1 to TRBJ2-2; 7 bases agree with TRBD1. J gave up 4 bases and V 3 bases, and 9 bases lay outside the gene matches. The CDR3 length is 16 residues. Germline lookup yields CDR1 SGHRS and CDR2 YFSETQ. CDR3 sequence (DNA): TGCGCCAGCAGCTCCTCTCCGGGACAGTCCACCGGGGAGCTGTTTTTT. This translates into CASSSSPGQSTGELFF.

The chain joins TRBV29-1 to TRBJ2-5; 11 nucleotides agree with TRBD2. J gave up 2 bases and V 6 bases, and 8 bases lay outside the gene matches. This CDR3 region has 15 residues. Germline CDR1 SQVTM, CDR2 ANQGSEA. Written as DNA, the CDR3 is TGCAGCGTAGATGTTAGCGGGGGGGGACAAGAGACCCAGTACTTC. Translating it yields CSVDVSGGGQETQYF.

In its sample, this clone was seen once. This chain connects TRBV24-1 to TRBJ2-1; the D gene is possibly TRBD2 (6 bases). V lost 3 bases, J lost 6 bases, and 11 bases lay in between. Looked up from germline, CDR1 is KGHDR and CDR2 is SFDVKD. The CDR3 is 14 residues long. The CDR3 DNA reads as TGTGCCACCAGTGATCCCGGGAGTCTCAATGAGCAGTTCTTC. This encodes CATSDPGSLNEQFF.

The chain couples TRBV7-9 to TRBJ1-4; no firm D call. The CDR3 extends over 13 amino acids. Germline values: CDR1 SEHNR, CDR2 FQNEAQ (reference sequence). V lost 1 base to trimming and J lost 6 bases, with 6 bases between them. CDR3 nucleotides: TGTGCCAGCAGCTTAGGCGGGGATGAAAAACTGTTTTTT. This translates into CASSLGGDEKLFF.

The chain carries TRBV4-3 and TRBJ2-1; D is undetermined. The germline V and J ends were trimmed by 1 base and 6 bases, with 13 bases remaining between them. Germline V gene lookup returns CDR1 LGHNA and CDR2 YSLEER. The CDR3 loop spans 15 amino acids. The CDR3 reads CASSQGWAPSNEQFF. The CDR3 nucleotides are TGCGCCAGCAGCCAAGGCTGGGCCCCGAGCAATGAGCAGTTCTTC.

This sequence joins TRBV4-3 and TRBJ2-7, with TRBD1 matching over 7 bases. The trim removed 3 bases at V and 5 bases at J, leaving 10 bases unmatched. Germline-derived CDR1 and CDR2 are LGHNA and YSLEER. CDR3 length: 15 residues. The CDR3 DNA reads TGCGCCAGCAGCCAGATAGACAGGGAAGGGGACGAGCAGTACTTC. Translating gives CASSQIDREGDEQYF.

The CDR3 DNA is TGCGCCAGCAGCTTGTTATCTCTGATGGGCTCTGAAGCTTTCTTT. Its translation: CASSLLSLMGSEAFF. The chain joins TRBV5-1 to TRBJ1-1; D is ambiguous. Germline V gives CDR1 SGHRS, CDR2 YFSETQ. CDR3 length equals 15 residues. Trimming stripped 1 base from V and 6 bases from J, with 16 bases between.

The V and J genes are TRBV24-1 and TRBJ2-6; 7 bases agree with TRBD1. V shed 6 bases and J 1 base; nucleotides not matched to a gene: 5. Germline V gene data show CDR1 as KGHDR and CDR2 as SFDVKD. The CDR3 sequence is 16 residues long. The CDR3 here is CATSPTGKSGANVLTF. CDR3 coding DNA: TGTGCCACCAGTCCGACAGGGAAATCTGGGGCCAACGTCCTGACTTTC.

The CDR3 here is CARGQYQETQYF. CDR3 bases: TGTGCCAGAGGACAGTACCAAGAGACCCAGTACTTC. The chain recombines TRBV7-6 with TRBJ2-5; tentative D call: TRBD1 (6 bases). Germline values: CDR1 SGHVS, CDR2 FNYEAQ. Between the trimmed V and J ends, which lost 9 bases and 0 bases, there was a span of 8 bases. The CDR3 runs 12 residues.

This rearrangement joins TRBV3-1 (or the pseudogene TRBV3-2) to TRBJ2-1; D is perhaps TRBD1 (6 bases). CDR3 length: 15 amino acids. CDR1 is LGHDT and CDR2 is YNNKEL in the germline V gene (reference sequence). Trimming removed 5 bases from V and 7 bases from J, with 18 bases in between. CDR3 in amino acids: CASSGTPFKGNEQFF. DNA for the CDR3: TGTGCCAGCAGCGGGACACCCTTTAAGGGGAATGAGCAGTTCTTC.

The V gene is TRBV5-1, the J gene TRBJ2-5; D not resolved. Trimming shortened V by 0 bases and J by 1 base, and 13 bases separated the two germline ends. CDR1 SGHRS and CDR2 YFSETQ come from the germline V gene. The CDR3 runs to 16 residues. Here the CDR3 reads CASSLAGVGFQETQYF. DNA of the CDR3: TGCGCCAGCAGCTTGGCTGGAGTAGGATTCCAAGAGACCCAGTACTTC.

The rearrangement joins TRBV5-6 to TRBJ2-6; 10 bases line up with TRBD1. CDR1 is SGHDT and CDR2 is YYEEEE in the germline V gene. V trimming: 3 bases; J trimming: 4 bases; junction bases outside the gene matches: 13. CDR3 size: 19 residues. The CDR3 loop is CASSSLLDRGLGGANVLTF. The CDR3 DNA reads TGTGCCAGCAGCTCCCTCCTCGACAGGGGGCTTGGAGGGGCCAACGTCCTGACTTTC.

The chain is built from TRBV28 and TRBJ2-6; TRBD1 matches 9 bases. The V and J ends lost 11 bases and 0 bases, in that order; junction bases with no gene match: 5. The CDR3 loop spans 15 amino acids. In germline, CDR1 is MDHEN, CDR2 SYDVKM. This chain's CDR3 is CALGQGGSGANVLTF. DNA for the CDR3: TGTGCCCTGGGACAGGGAGGCTCTGGGGCCAACGTCCTGACTTTC.